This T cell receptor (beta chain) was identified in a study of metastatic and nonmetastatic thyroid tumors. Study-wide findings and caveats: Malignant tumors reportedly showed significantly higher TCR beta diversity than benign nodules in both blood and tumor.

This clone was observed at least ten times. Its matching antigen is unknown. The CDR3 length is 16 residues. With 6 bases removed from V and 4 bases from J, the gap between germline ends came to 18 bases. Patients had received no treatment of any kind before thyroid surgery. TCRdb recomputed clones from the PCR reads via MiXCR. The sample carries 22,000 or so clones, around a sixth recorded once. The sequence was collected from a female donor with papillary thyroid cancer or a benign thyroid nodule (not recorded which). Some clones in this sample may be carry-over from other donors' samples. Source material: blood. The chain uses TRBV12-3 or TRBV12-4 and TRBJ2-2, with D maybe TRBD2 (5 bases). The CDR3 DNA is TGTGCCAGCAGGTCCCAACCCGGGGTATCCACCGGGGAGCTGTTTTTT. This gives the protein CASRSQPGVSTGELFF.